The entry below describes one T cell receptor beta chain. In the original analysis: Amplified reference gene primers provided the basis for estimating nucleated cell counts. Measured with immunoSEQ multiplex PCR; TCRdb has only the in-frame clones, and not every one. That table is the source of V, J and clone size, and D and trimming were worked out from the DNA. The repertoire consists of some 20,000 clones, with about 90% occurring once and the leading ten covering 3.5% to 4.5%. The data belong to a study of blood T cell repertoires in COVID-19. About the study: COVID-19 samples, acute and convalescent, were from the United States, Italy and Spain.

The CDR3 loop spans 15 amino acids. Per germline, CDR1 SGDLS and CDR2 YYNGEE. Germline trimming cut 2 bases from V and 5 bases from J; bases unmatched to any gene: 4. Sequencing input: peripheral blood. The chain is built from TRBV9 and TRBJ2-2; 9 bases map to TRBD2. The clonotype comes from a human donor in a cohort sampled during active COVID-19. The CDR3, as DNA: TGTGCCAGCAGCGTTAGCGGGAGAGGTACCGGGGAGCTGTTTTTT. This gives the protein CASSVSGRGTGELFF.